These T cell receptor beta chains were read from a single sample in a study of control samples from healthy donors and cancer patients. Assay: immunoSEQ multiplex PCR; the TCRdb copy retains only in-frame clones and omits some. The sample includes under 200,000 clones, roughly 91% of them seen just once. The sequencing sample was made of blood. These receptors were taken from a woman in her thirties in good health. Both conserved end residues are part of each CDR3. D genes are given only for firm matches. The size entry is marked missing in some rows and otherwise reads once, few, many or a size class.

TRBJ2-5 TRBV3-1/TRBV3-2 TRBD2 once TGTGCCAGCAGCCATGGGGGACTAGCGGGGCAAGAGACCCAGTACTTC CASSHGGLAGQETQYF
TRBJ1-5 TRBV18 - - TGTGCCAGCTCACCTAACAGGGCCGATCAGCCCCAGCATTTT CASSPNRADQPQHF
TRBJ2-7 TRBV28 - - TGTGCCAGCAGTTTAGGAGAGACAGTTTACGAGCAGTACTTC CASSLGETVYEQYF
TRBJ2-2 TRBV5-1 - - TGCGCCAGCAGCCCCACCGGACAGACCGGGGAGCTGTTTTTT CASSPTGQTGELFF
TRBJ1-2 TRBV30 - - TGTGCCTGGAGGTCCTATGGCTACACCTTC CAWRSYGYTF
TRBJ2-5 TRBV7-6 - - TGTGCCAGCAGCTTAGGGCAGATCCAAGAGACCCAGTACTTC CASSLGQIQETQYF
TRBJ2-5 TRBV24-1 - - TGTGCCACCAGACAGGTCCAAGAGACCCAGTACTTC CATRQVQETQYF
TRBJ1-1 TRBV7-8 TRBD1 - TGTGCCAGCAGTCCGGACAGGGGTCGGGAGGCTTTCTTT CASSPDRGREAFF
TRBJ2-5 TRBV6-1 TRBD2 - TGTGCCAGCAGTGAATCACTAGCGGGGAACCAAGAGACCCAGTACTTC CASSESLAGNQETQYF
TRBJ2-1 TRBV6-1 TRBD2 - TGTGCCAGCAGTGGACTAGCGGGAGGCTCCTACAATGAGCAGTTCTTC CASSGLAGGSYNEQFF
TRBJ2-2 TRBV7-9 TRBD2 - TGTGCCAGCAGCCCCGCGGGAGGGAACACCGGGGAGCTGTTTTTT CASSPAGGNTGELFF
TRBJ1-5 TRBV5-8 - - TGTGCCAGCAGCAGACAGGGCAATCAGCCCCAGCATTTT CASSRQGNQPQHF
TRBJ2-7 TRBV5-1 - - TGCGCCAGCAGCTTGGGGACGGGTGTTACCTACGAGCAGTACTTC CASSLGTGVTYEQYF
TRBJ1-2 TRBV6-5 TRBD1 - TGTGCCAGCAGTTACCGGGACAGGGGCGGGGATGGCTACACCTTC CASSYRDRGGDGYTF